Included here is one T cell receptor beta chain sequence, with context. The antigen is unknown. The sample belongs to a study of cytomegalovirus exposure and HLA in healthy donors. Study-wide points: Later genetic work tied a missense DCLRE1C variant to beta-chain V and J trimming.

Deletions cut 4 bases from V and 5 bases from J, with 12 bases between. The CDR3 covers 13 residues. Germline values: CDR1 SGHKS, CDR2 YYEKEE (reference sequence). The PCR employed 60 Vbeta primers together with 13 Jbeta primers. Libraries were prepared by immunoSEQ multiplex PCR; TCRdb keeps only in-frame clonotypes and omits some of them. The sample records 150,000 to 200,000 clones, more than 65% being singletons. The specimen was PBMCs. The V call is TRBV5-5, the J call TRBJ1-1, with D maybe TRBD1 (6 bases). The clonotype originates from a woman aged 25 to 39 in good health and CMV-seropositive. CDR3 amino acids: CASSIRGGTEAFF. The CDR3 bases are TGTGCCAGCAGCATCAGAGGGGGAACTGAAGCTTTCTTT.